Sequencing of this TCR beta chain was carried out in a study of cytomegalovirus exposure and HLA in healthy donors. Overall study: An early data release held tens of millions of unique TCRs from HLA-typed donors.

This CDR3 contains 15 residues. Trimming pared 0 bases from V and 3 bases from J, leaving 10 bases between. CDR1 is SGHRS and CDR2 is YFSETQ in the germline V gene. PCR employed 60 Vbeta and 13 Jbeta primers. Clones were sequenced by immunoSEQ multiplex PCR, and TCRdb holds only the in-frame ones, with some missing. The sample lists about 100,000 clones, roughly 79% occurring once. The sequencing input was PBMCs. The TCR was taken from a woman in her seventies in good health and CMV-seropositive. The chain recombines TRBV5-1 with TRBJ1-3; a possible D gene is TRBD1 (6 bases). The CDR3 coding sequence is TGCGCCAGCAGCTTGGACAGGGCGGTTGGAAACACCATATATTTT. This codes for CASSLDRAVGNTIYF.